A single T cell receptor (beta chain) is shown here with its context. The target antigen is unknown. Some clones are missing from TCRdb's copy, which holds only in-frame ones; the method was immunoSEQ multiplex PCR. The repertoire consists of some 83,000 clones, with more than 80% occurring once and the leading ten covering around 5%. CDR3 length equals 14 residues. Trimming at V came to 2 bases and at J to 6 bases, leaving 3 bases not matched to a gene. CDR1 SNHLY and CDR2 FYNNEI come from the germline V gene. This sample is drawn from a study of T cell responses to AZD1222 COVID-19 vaccine. About the study: Second doses were pooled across both intervals (about 4 or about 12 weeks).

Study-wide findings and caveats: Donors skewed white British and female; clonal diversity was possibly underestimated.

This TCR was sampled from an adult in good health. Specimen: peripheral blood, collected on day 0 of AZD1222 vaccination. The V call is TRBV2, the J call TRBJ2-2, with 7 bases fitting TRBD2. CDR3 sequence reads: CASSERGEAGELFF. In nucleotides, the CDR3 is TGTGCCAGCAGTGAACGGGGGGAGGCCGGGGAGCTGTTTTTT.